This TCR beta chain was sequenced for a study of cytomegalovirus exposure and HLA in healthy donors. Comments on this clone: What it recognizes is unknown.

PCR primers comprised 60 Vbeta and 13 Jbeta primers. The assay was immunoSEQ multiplex PCR, and TCRdb's table has in-frame clones only and misses some. The sample shows about 86,000 clones, around 78% of them seen only once. Germline V gives CDR1 MNHNS, CDR2 SASEGT. The CDR3 is made up of 15 amino acids. Whole-study findings and limits: Association of under 20,000 TCR beta sequences with HLA alleles was found at 0.05 false discovery rate in a later analysis.

V gene TRBV6-1 combines with J gene TRBJ2-5; 7 positions agree with TRBD1. Gene TRBJ2-7 matches the end of the DNA better, so the J call may be wrong. Specimen: PBMCs. The receptor's source is a male donor in good health and CMV-seropositive. The CDR3 spells CASSEGRGWTYEQYF. The DNA for the CDR3 is TGTGCCAGCAGTGAAGGCAGGGGGTGGACCTACGAGCAGTACTTC.